The present entry profiles one TCR beta chain with its context. The antigen is undetermined. This sample was included in a study of Ad26.COV2.S vaccination and SARS-CoV-2 variants. Background on the study: The donor belonged to the COV1001 Ad26.COV2.S trial arm.

Specified treatment: roughly 19 received Ad26.COV2.S at low or high dose, single or two shots; about 5 received placebo; per-sample allocation not given. Sampling was performed 63 days after the first vaccine or placebo injection. Within Boston, the person who donated was an adult of 18-55 years. The study's findings and limits: People given the vaccine had a wider spike-specific TCR breadth than placebo recipients did. There was reportedly substantial breadth in spike-specific CD8+ and CD4+ T cell responses after vaccination.

The germline V gene encodes CDR1 MNHEY and CDR2 SVGAGI. Trimming took 5 bases from V and 4 from J, leaving 14 bases between them. The CDR3 has 14 amino acids. TCRdb's copy holds only in-frame clones and misses some; the assay was immunoSEQ multiplex PCR. Counted here are 350,000 to 500,000 clones, roughly 87% occurring once; the ten biggest clones make up over 2%. The V gene is TRBV6-5, the J gene TRBJ1-2, with D possibly being TRBD1 (5 bases). The source material was peripheral blood, sampled in a trial of Ad26.COV2.S vaccine versus placebo. The sequence was obtained from a person between 18 and 65 years old who received the Ad26.COV2.S COVID-19 vaccine or a placebo. CDR3 amino acids: CASSPTRGGYGYTF. The CDR3 region has the DNA TGTGCCAGCAGTCCTACTCGCGGGGGCTATGGCTACACCTTC.